A selection of T cell receptor beta chains follows, all from one sample in a study of blood T cell repertoires in COVID-19. Repertoires were generated with immunoSEQ multiplex PCR, while TCRdb's copy carries only in-frame clones and drops some. The sample lists approximately 170,000 clones; around 82% were seen once. Input material: peripheral blood. The receptors shown here come from a woman in her 70s who had recovered from COVID-19. CDR3s include the opening cysteine and the closing phenylalanine or tryptophan. The D gene is left open where the match is weak. Part of the rows lack a size; the others show once, few, many or a class for expanded clones.

.	once	TRBV4-3	TRBJ1-3	CASSQEISYTIYF	TGCGCCAGCAGCCAAGAAATCTCCTACACCATATATTTT
.	.	TRBV7-9	TRBJ2-7	CASNAPGVEAYEQYF	TGTGCCAGCAACGCCCCTGGGGTGGAGGCCTACGAGCAGTACTTC
.	.	TRBV6-2/TRBV6-3	TRBJ1-5	CASSNPGAQHF	TGTGCCAGCAGTAACCCGGGGGCCCAGCATTTT
TRBD1	.	TRBV6-7	TRBJ2-5	CASSLPGQGQETQYF	TGTGCCAGCAGTTTGCCCGGACAGGGTCAAGAGACCCAGTACTTC
.	.	TRBV28	TRBJ1-5	CASEDSGDQPQHF	TGTGCCAGCGAAGACTCGGGGGATCAGCCCCAGCATTTT
TRBD2	.	TRBV7-2	TRBJ2-1	CASSPWGRASGRRGEQFF	TGTGCCAGCAGCCCCTGGGGCCGAGCTAGCGGGAGGAGGGGTGAGCAGTTCTTC
TRBD1	.	TRBV11-2	TRBJ1-6	CASSLGGTGENSPLHF	TGTGCCAGCAGCTTAGGGGGGACAGGGGAAAATTCACCCCTCCACTTT
.	.	TRBV6-6	TRBJ1-5	CASSYSQGNQPQHF	TGTGCCAGCAGTTACTCCCAGGGGAATCAGCCCCAGCATTTT
TRBD1	few	TRBV19	TRBJ1-1	CASRPPGTGGAFF	TGTGCCAGTAGACCGCCGGGGACAGGGGGAGCTTTCTTT
.	once	TRBV6-5	TRBJ1-1	CASRMQGSTEAFF	TGTGCCAGCAGGATGCAGGGCAGCACTGAAGCTTTCTTT
.	.	TRBV19	TRBJ1-5	CASSRGADQPQHF	TGTGCCAGTAGTCGGGGGGCTGATCAGCCCCAGCATTTT
TRBD1	.	TRBV12-3/TRBV12-4	TRBJ2-7	CASRDRYYEQYF	TGTGCCAGCAGGGACAGGTACTACGAGCAGTACTTC
.	.	TRBV5-4	TRBJ2-3	CATTSRQDTDTQYF	TGTGCCACCACCAGTAGACAGGACACAGATACGCAGTATTTT
TRBD1	few	TRBV5-1	TRBJ1-1	CASSPQGPHSNTEAFF	TGCGCCAGCAGCCCACAGGGGCCCCACTCGAACACTGAAGCTTTCTTT
.	.	TRBV19	TRBJ1-2	CASSIQGIYGYTF	TGTGCCAGTAGTATACAGGGAATCTATGGCTACACCTTC
.	.	TRBV4-2	TRBJ1-5	CASSQEGRRVGPPQHF	TGTGCCAGCAGCCAAGAAGGCCGCAGGGTGGGTCCCCCCCAGCATTTT
TRBD1	.	TRBV29-1	TRBJ1-4	CSVADRADEKLFF	TGCAGCGTTGCCGACAGGGCGGATGAAAAACTGTTTTTT
TRBD1	.	TRBV6-1	TRBJ1-1	CASSEVPGTANTEAFF	TGTGCCAGCAGTGAAGTTCCTGGGACAGCGAACACTGAAGCTTTCTTT
.	few	TRBV7-9	TRBJ1-2	CASSLAGRGAYGYTF	TGTGCCAGCAGCTTAGCGGGCCGGGGGGCCTATGGCTACACCTTC
TRBD1	.	TRBV7-2	TRBJ2-7	CASSLGTGGTYEQYF	TGTGCCAGCAGCTTAGGGACAGGGGGGACCTACGAGCAGTACTTC
.	.	TRBV2	TRBJ2-1	CASRRFNEQFF	TGTGCCAGCAGGCGCTTTAATGAGCAGTTCTTC
.	.	TRBV13	TRBJ1-1	CASSLIGVNTEAFF	TGTGCCAGCAGTTTAATAGGGGTCAACACTGAAGCTTTCTTT
.	.	TRBV4-1	TRBJ2-7	CASSQDGACHEQYF	TGCGCCAGCAGCCAAGATGGGGCGTGCCACGAGCAGTACTTC
.	.	TRBV3-1/TRBV3-2	TRBJ1-1	CASSQGEPRVNTEAFF	TGTGCCAGCAGCCAAGGGGAGCCGAGGGTGAACACTGAAGCTTTCTTT
TRBD1	.	TRBV3-1/TRBV3-2	TRBJ1-5	CASSQGTGDQPQHF	TGTGCCAGCAGCCAAGGGACAGGGGATCAGCCTCAGCATTTT
TRBD1	.	TRBV7-2	TRBJ1-5	CASSPGQLNQPQHF	TGTGCCAGCAGCCCGGGACAGCTAAATCAGCCCCAGCATTTT
.	.	TRBV5-4	TRBJ2-7	CATSPNQGREQYF	TGTGCCACCAGCCCGAACCAGGGGCGGGAGCAGTACTTC
TRBD1	.	TRBV24-1	TRBJ2-3	CATSDRSQGANTQYF	TGTGCCACCAGTGACCGTTCTCAGGGGGCCAACACGCAGTATTTT
.	.	TRBV7-9	TRBJ1-3	CASSLGPGGNTIYF	TGTGCCAGCAGCTTAGGGCCGGGTGGAAACACCATATATTTT
.	.	TRBV27	TRBJ2-7	CASSPYVPERYEQYF	TGTGCCAGCAGTCCCTACGTTCCGGAGCGCTACGAGCAGTACTTC
TRBD2	.	TRBV30	TRBJ2-2	CAWSVGGGWLDLGTGELFF	TGTGCCTGGAGTGTTGGCGGGGGATGGTTGGATTTGGGCACCGGGGAGCTGTTTTTT
TRBD1	.	TRBV3-1/TRBV3-2	TRBJ1-2	CASSPDRRGFGYTF	TGTGCCAGCAGCCCGGACAGGAGGGGGTTTGGCTACACCTTC
.	.	TRBV10-3	TRBJ1-5	CAISESKGRGSNQPQHF	TGTGCCATCAGTGAGTCGAAGGGGCGGGGGAGCAATCAGCCCCAGCATTTT
TRBD1	.	TRBV11-2	TRBJ1-4	CASSLGQGGEKLFF	TGTGCCAGCAGCTTAGGCCAGGGGGGTGAAAAACTGTTTTTT
TRBD2	.	TRBV24-1	TRBJ2-3	CATSAPLGAGGDTQYF	TGTGCCACCAGTGCCCCCCTGGGGGCGGGAGGCGATACGCAGTATTTT
.	.	TRBV4-3	TRBJ1-6	CASSQVSSNSPLHF	TGCGCCAGCAGCCAAGTCTCGAGTAATTCACCCCTCCACTTT
TRBD2	.	TRBV9	TRBJ2-3	CASSETSGSRDTQYF	TGTGCCAGCAGCGAGACTAGCGGGTCCAGGGATACGCAGTATTTT
TRBD1	.	TRBV6-5	TRBJ1-1	CASNLDRVGTEAFF	TGTGCCAGCAACCTCGACAGGGTCGGGACTGAAGCTTTCTTT
.	.	TRBV29-1	TRBJ1-1	CSVLKGWETEAFF	TGCAGCGTTTTGAAAGGGTGGGAGACTGAAGCTTTCTTT
.	.	TRBV6-5	TRBJ2-3	CASSLRGLRTDTQYF	TGTGCCAGCAGCTTACGGGGTTTACGCACAGATACGCAGTATTTT
.	.	TRBV4-1	TRBJ1-3	CASSTLPSSGNTIYF	TGCGCCAGCAGCACCCTTCCCAGCTCTGGAAACACCATATATTTT
.	.	TRBV12-3/TRBV12-4	TRBJ1-5	CATTNRGFQPQHF	TGTGCCACTACGAACCGGGGTTTTCAGCCCCAGCATTTT
.	.	TRBV4-1	TRBJ1-1	CASSQVGGLGTEAFF	TGCGCCAGCAGCCAAGTCGGGGGGTTGGGGACTGAAGCTTTCTTT
TRBD1	.	TRBV10-3	TRBJ2-5	CAISVGTEETQYF	TGTGCCATCAGTGTTGGGACAGAAGAGACCCAGTACTTC
.	once	TRBV10-1	TRBJ1-6	CASSESAPDRRPGDNSPLHF	TGCGCCAGCAGTGAGTCGGCCCCAGACCGACGTCCCGGGGATAATTCACCCCTCCACTTT
.	.	TRBV19	TRBJ1-2	CASSGWGADGYTF	TGTGCCAGTAGTGGGTGGGGCGCCGATGGCTACACCTTC